This T cell receptor beta chain emerged from a study of T cell responses to AZD1222 COVID-19 vaccine. On the study more broadly: Analysis merged second doses at about 4 or about 12 weeks.

This clone came up a few times. The antigen remains unidentified. Findings and limits, study-wide: Spike-specific TCR breadth and depth grew following two AZD1222 doses. Unmutated variant regions are reportedly targeted by nearly half of spike-specific TCRs. Regions 160-218 and 743-854 dominated among vaccine-associated CD4 TCRs spanning spike.

Germline V gene data show CDR1 as MNHEY and CDR2 as SVGEGT. V was cut by 0 bases and J by 6 bases, with 6 bases left in between. This CDR3 is built from 12 residues. The data were produced by immunoSEQ multiplex PCR, yet TCRdb's version contains in-frame clones alone and is incomplete. The table lists 160,000 or so clones, about nine tenths of them singletons. The source of this sequence is an adult in good health. The sequencing here drew on peripheral blood, taken on day 0 of AZD1222 vaccination. The rearrangement links TRBV6-2 or TRBV6-3 to TRBJ2-7; the D gene is possibly TRBD1 (6 bases). The CDR3 here is CASSYSTGEQYF. The CDR3 bases are TGTGCCAGCAGTTACTCGACAGGCGAGCAGTACTTC.